This T cell receptor (beta chain) was retrieved from a study of shared clonotypes between healthy human individuals. Study results and caveats: Across subsets, estimated richness was generally greater for naive than for memory populations. What rarefaction showed was incomplete sorted-subset sequencing despite large depth.

At deep level, the assay was performed. Profiling relied on immunoSEQ multiplex PCR, and the TCRdb table lists in-frame clones only, not all of them. The repertoire holds around 1.4 million clones, with approximately 98.5% as singletons. The CDR3 has 16 amino acids. From germline, CDR1 is MGHDK and CDR2 SYGVNS. V was trimmed by 1 base and J by 1 base, leaving 13 bases between them. To note about this clone: Its specificity is unknown.

Material: naive CD4+ T cells sorted from blood. Indicated subset: CD45RA+ positively selected. This TCR was sampled from a man younger than 40 in good health. This sequence joins TRBV25-1 and TRBJ2-5, with a tentative D call TRBD2 (7 bases). The CDR3 DNA is TGTGCCAGCAGTGAATTAGGGGGGGAAACCCAAGAGACCCAGTACTTC. Translation gives CASSELGGETQETQYF.